A selection of T cell receptor beta chains follows, all from one sample in a study of blood T cell repertoires in COVID-19. This table comes from immunoSEQ multiplex PCR, and its TCRdb copy is limited to in-frame clones, with some not included. The data contain under 200,000 clones, about 87% of them seen just once; the ten biggest clones take up 2.5% to 3%. The sequencing sample was made of peripheral blood. The receptors shown here come from an elderly woman with COVID-19, enrolled during active disease. The CDR3 runs from the conserved cysteine through the conserved F or W. D genes are given only for firm matches. Clone size appears in some rows only: once, few, many, or a class for an expanded clone.

size | J | V | D | CDR3 | DNA
NA | TRBJ2-7 | TRBV23-1 | TRBD1 | CASSSPPGQRRSEQYF | TGCGCCAGCAGTTCGCCCCCGGGACAGAGGAGAAGCGAGCAGTACTTC
NA | TRBJ2-1 | TRBV5-1 | TRBD2 | CASSYQGTSSYNEQFF | TGCGCCAGCAGCTACCAGGGGACTAGCTCCTACAATGAGCAGTTCTTC
NA | TRBJ2-7 | TRBV10-1 | TRBD1 | CASSEDPRTGLCRNEQYF | TGCGCCAGCAGTGAGGACCCGAGGACAGGCCTATGTCGGAACGAGCAGTACTTC
NA | TRBJ1-2 | TRBV5-4 | TRBD1 | CASSLEQGQRDYGYTF | TGTGCCAGCAGCTTGGAACAGGGACAGAGAGACTATGGCTACACCTTC
NA | TRBJ2-1 | TRBV5-1 | NA | CASRGRADQYNEQFF | TGCGCCAGCAGGGGTCGAGCGGACCAATACAATGAGCAGTTCTTC
NA | TRBJ2-5 | TRBV6-5 | NA | CASRWGTSRQETQYF | TGTGCCAGCAGGTGGGGCACAAGCCGACAAGAGACCCAGTACTTC
NA | TRBJ1-1 | TRBV6-2/TRBV6-3 | NA | CASSYGQFNTEAFF | TGTGCCAGCAGTTACGGACAGTTCAACACTGAAGCTTTCTTT
few | TRBJ1-1 | TRBV28 | NA | CASSLYPRGVEAFF | TGTGCCAGCAGTCTATACCCTCGGGGGGTTGAAGCTTTCTTT
NA | TRBJ2-1 | TRBV7-9 | NA | CASSLASSTTEQFF | TGTGCCAGCAGCTTAGCGTCTTCCACTACTGAGCAGTTCTTC
NA | TRBJ2-1 | TRBV4-1 | TRBD2 | CASSQGYGGSGISEQFF | TGCGCCAGCAGCCAAGGGTACGGCGGGAGCGGGATTAGTGAGCAGTTCTTC
NA | TRBJ1-1 | TRBV4-3 | TRBD1 | CASQTGTGGNTEAFF | TGCGCCAGCCAAACCGGGACAGGGGGCAACACTGAAGCTTTCTTT
once | TRBJ1-1 | TRBV25-1 | NA | CASIQTGRNTEAFF | TGTGCCAGCATCCAAACGGGTCGGAACACTGAAGCTTTCTTT
NA | TRBJ1-2 | TRBV28 | TRBD1 | CASSLPGQTLYGYTF | TGTGCCAGCAGTTTACCGGGACAGACCCTCTATGGCTACACCTTC
NA | TRBJ1-2 | TRBV6-1 | NA | CASSEGEGRRGYTF | TGTGCCAGCAGTGAAGGGGAGGGCCGAAGGGGCTACACCTTC
NA | TRBJ2-3 | TRBV19 | TRBD2 | CASSIAWGGVADTQYF | TGTGCCAGTAGTATCGCGTGGGGGGGAGTAGCAGATACGCAGTATTTT
many | TRBJ2-7 | TRBV5-1 | TRBD2 | CASSPRTLTGTSHHEQYF | TGCGCCAGCAGCCCCCGGACATTAACCGGGACTAGTCACCACGAGCAGTACTTC
once | TRBJ1-5 | TRBV7-9 | NA | CASSSMNEGSNQPQHF | TGTGCCAGCAGCTCTATGAATGAGGGCAGCAATCAGCCCCAGCATTTT
once | TRBJ2-7 | TRBV3-1/TRBV3-2 | TRBD1 | CASSPSTGPFYEQYF | TGTGCCAGCAGCCCTTCGACAGGGCCTTTCTACGAGCAGTACTTC
NA | TRBJ2-1 | TRBV5-6 | NA | CASSLVSRDQFF | TGTGCCAGCAGCTTGGTTTCGCGGGACCAGTTCTTC
few | TRBJ2-3 | TRBV28 | NA | CASSSPYSLGQTDTQYF | TGTGCCAGCAGTTCGCCATACTCATTGGGGCAAACAGATACGCAGTATTTT
NA | TRBJ2-7 | TRBV28 | NA | CASSFRGFDYEQYF | TGTGCCAGCAGTTTCAGAGGGTTTGATTACGAGCAGTACTTC
NA | TRBJ2-5 | TRBV4-1 | TRBD2 | CASSLGSGLAVQETQYF | TGCGCCAGCAGCCTGGGGTCCGGACTAGCAGTACAAGAGACCCAGTACTTC
once | TRBJ2-5 | TRBV18 | NA | CASSPTIQETQYF | TGTGCCAGCTCCCCTACCATCCAAGAGACCCAGTACTTC
NA | TRBJ2-7 | TRBV11-2 | TRBD1 | CASSLGQGAPYEQYF | TGTGCCAGCAGCTTAGGGCAGGGGGCACCCTACGAGCAGTACTTC
NA | TRBJ2-1 | TRBV5-4 | TRBD2 | CASSLGGRAHNEQFF | TGTGCCAGCAGCTTGGGCGGGAGGGCCCACAATGAGCAGTTCTTC
NA | TRBJ2-1 | TRBV28 | NA | CASSTSMYNEQFF | TGTGCCAGCAGTACTAGTATGTACAATGAGCAGTTCTTC
NA | TRBJ1-2 | TRBV25-1 | NA | CASRFSTGYGYTF | TGTGCCAGCAGATTTTCGACAGGCTATGGCTACACCTTC
NA | TRBJ2-1 | TRBV7-2 | TRBD1 | CASSLVQGFEQFF | TGTGCCAGCAGCTTAGTACAGGGGTTTGAGCAGTTCTTC
NA | TRBJ2-7 | TRBV28 | NA | CASSFGQGPYEQYF | TGTGCCAGCAGTTTTGGGCAGGGGCCGTACGAGCAGTACTTC
NA | TRBJ1-5 | TRBV6-2/TRBV6-3 | NA | CASSPPGLRLDEPQHF | TGTGCCAGCAGCCCTCCAGGGCTACGGCTTGATGAGCCCCAGCATTTT
NA | TRBJ2-7 | TRBV28 | NA | CASSPDPGTLYEQYF | TGTGCCAGCAGTCCTGACCCCGGGACACTCTACGAGCAGTACTTC
NA | TRBJ2-5 | TRBV19 | NA | CASSESWAGQETQYF | TGTGCCAGTAGCGAAAGCTGGGCGGGACAAGAGACCCAGTACTTC
NA | TRBJ2-7 | TRBV19 | TRBD2 | CASSGGSGIDEQYF | TGTGCCAGTAGTGGAGGTAGCGGGATCGACGAGCAGTACTTC
few | TRBJ1-4 | TRBV10-3 | NA | CAISPNRETNEKLFF | TGTGCCATCAGTCCCAACAGAGAAACTAATGAAAAACTGTTTTTT
once | TRBJ1-1 | TRBV11-3 | TRBD1 | CASSPTGGTTEAFF | TGTGCCAGCAGCCCGACAGGGGGTACGACTGAAGCTTTCTTT
NA | TRBJ1-4 | TRBV7-3 | NA | CASSLGVGEKLFF | TGTGCCAGCAGCTTGGGAGTGGGTGAAAAACTGTTTTTT
NA | TRBJ2-2 | TRBV5-4 | TRBD2 | CASSLSAGSTGELFF | TGTGCCAGCAGCTTGTCAGCGGGGAGTACCGGGGAGCTGTTTTTT
NA | TRBJ1-2 | TRBV11-2 | NA | CASRPLGGNYGYTF | TGTGCCAGCAGACCACTAGGGGGTAACTATGGCTACACCTTC
NA | TRBJ2-1 | TRBV18 | NA | CASSPATGNEQFF | TGTGCCAGCTCACCGGCGACAGGCAATGAGCAGTTCTTC
few | TRBJ2-3 | TRBV5-1 | TRBD2 | CASSLRSSGRGPDTQYF | TGCGCCAGCAGCTTAAGGTCTAGCGGGAGGGGTCCAGATACGCAGTATTTT
NA | TRBJ1-1 | TRBV4-2 | NA | CASSQEEPGGGKAFF | TGTGCCAGCAGCCAAGAAGAACCCGGAGGAGGTAAAGCTTTCTTT
few | TRBJ1-5 | TRBV6-6 | NA | CASSTGSGQPQHF | TGTGCCAGCAGTACAGGGTCGGGGCAGCCCCAGCATTTT
NA | TRBJ2-2 | TRBV6-5 | NA | CASRGVGDTGELFF | TGTGCCAGCAGAGGGGTCGGCGACACCGGGGAGCTGTTTTTT
NA | TRBJ2-1 | TRBV3-1/TRBV3-2 | TRBD2 | CASSPGLAGAGEQFF | TGTGCCAGCAGTCCGGGACTAGCGGGAGCAGGCGAGCAGTTCTTC
NA | TRBJ2-2 | TRBV5-1 | TRBD1 | CASSFRDSGTGELFF | TGCGCCAGCAGCTTCCGGGACAGTGGGACCGGGGAGCTGTTTTTT
NA | TRBJ1-1 | TRBV9 | NA | CASSVGGTNTEAFF | TGTGCCAGCAGCGTGGGGGGGACGAACACTGAAGCTTTCTTT
NA | TRBJ1-4 | TRBV7-9 | NA | CASSASSTNEKLFF | TGTGCCAGCAGCGCTAGCTCAACTAATGAAAAACTGTTTTTT
NA | TRBJ2-1 | TRBV19 | TRBD1 | CASTLGTGRSDEQFF | TGTGCCAGTACCCTCGGGACAGGGCGATCCGATGAGCAGTTCTTC
NA | TRBJ1-1 | TRBV21-1 | NA | CASSANVDRVEDTEAFF | TGTGCCAGCAGTGCTAATGTCGACAGGGTTGAGGACACTGAAGCTTTCTTT
NA | TRBJ2-2 | TRBV19 | TRBD1 | CASRDRGKNTGELFF | TGTGCCAGCAGGGACAGGGGAAAGAACACCGGGGAGCTGTTTTTT
NA | TRBJ2-1 | TRBV4-2 | TRBD2 | CASSQGTLSGRALNEQFF | TGTGCCAGCAGCCAAGGGACCCTGAGCGGGAGGGCCCTAAATGAGCAGTTCTTC
NA | TRBJ2-5 | TRBV29-1 | NA | CSGGDIQETQYF | TGCAGCGGGGGGGACATACAAGAGACCCAGTACTTC
NA | TRBJ2-7 | TRBV5-1 | TRBD1 | CASSLWPGTGDYEQYF | TGCGCCAGCAGCCTCTGGCCGGGGACAGGGGACTACGAGCAGTACTTC
NA | TRBJ1-5 | TRBV5-6 | TRBD1 | CASSLARTGAYNQPQHF | TGTGCCAGCAGCTTGGCCAGGACAGGGGCGTACAATCAGCCCCAGCATTTT